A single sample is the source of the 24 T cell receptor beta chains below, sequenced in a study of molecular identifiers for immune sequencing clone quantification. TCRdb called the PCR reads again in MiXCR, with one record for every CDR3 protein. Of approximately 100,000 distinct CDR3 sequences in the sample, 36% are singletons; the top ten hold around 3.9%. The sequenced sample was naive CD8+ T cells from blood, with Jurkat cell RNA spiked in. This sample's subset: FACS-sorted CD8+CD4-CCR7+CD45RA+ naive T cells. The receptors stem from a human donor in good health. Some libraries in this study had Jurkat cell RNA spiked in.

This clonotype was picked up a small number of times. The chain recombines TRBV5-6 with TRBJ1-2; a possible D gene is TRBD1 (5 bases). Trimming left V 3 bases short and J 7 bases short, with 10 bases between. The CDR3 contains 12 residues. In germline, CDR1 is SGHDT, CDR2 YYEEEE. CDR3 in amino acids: CASSWGGSGYTF. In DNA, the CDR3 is TGTGCCAGCAGCTGGGGGGGGTCTGGCTACACCTTC. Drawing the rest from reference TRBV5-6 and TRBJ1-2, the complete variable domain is DAGVTQSPTHLIKTRGQQVTLRCSPKSGHDTVSWYQQALGQGPQFIFQYYEEEERQRGNFPDRFSGHQFPNYSSELNVNALLLGDSALYLCASSWGGSGYTFGSGTRLTVV.

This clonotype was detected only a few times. The CDR3 DNA reads TGTGCCAGCAGTTTAAGTGGGACTAGCGGGAGCTATACCTACAATGAGCAGTTCTTC. Protein product: CASSLSGTSGSYTYNEQFF. The chain employs TRBV28 and TRBJ2-1; 14 bases match TRBD2. The V gene's germline CDR1 is MDHEN and CDR2 SYDVKM. Germline trimming cut 2 bases from V and 2 bases from J; bases unmatched to any gene: 8. This CDR3 region has 19 residues.

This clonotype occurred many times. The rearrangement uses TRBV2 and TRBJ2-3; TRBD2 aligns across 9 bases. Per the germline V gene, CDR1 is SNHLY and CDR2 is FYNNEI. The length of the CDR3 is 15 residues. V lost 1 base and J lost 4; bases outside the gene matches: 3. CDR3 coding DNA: TGTGCCAGCAGTGAAGTTATAGCGGGAGCAGATACGCAGTATTTT. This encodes CASSEVIAGADTQYF.

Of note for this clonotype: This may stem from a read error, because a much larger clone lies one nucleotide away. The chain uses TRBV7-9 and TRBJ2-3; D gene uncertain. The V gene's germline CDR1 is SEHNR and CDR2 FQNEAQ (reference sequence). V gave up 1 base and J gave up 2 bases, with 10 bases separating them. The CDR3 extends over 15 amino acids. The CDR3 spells CASSLERRHTDTQYF. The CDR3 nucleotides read TGTGCCAGCAGCTTAGAGCGCAGACACACAGATACGCAGTATTTT.

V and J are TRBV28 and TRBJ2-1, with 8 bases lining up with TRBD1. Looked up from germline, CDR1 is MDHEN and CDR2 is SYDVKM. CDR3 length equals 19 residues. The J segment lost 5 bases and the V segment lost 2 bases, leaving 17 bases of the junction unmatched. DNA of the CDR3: TGTGCCAGCAGTTTACACCTCCCCCCGGTGACAGGGGACCACAATGAGCAGTTCTTC. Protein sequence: CASSLHLPPVTGDHNEQFF. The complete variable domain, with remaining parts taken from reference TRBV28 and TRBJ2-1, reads DVKVTQSSRYLVKRTGEKVFLECVQDMDHENMFWYRQDPGLGLRLIYFSYDVKMKEKGDIPEGYSVSREKKERFSLILESASTNQTSMYLCASSLHLPPVTGDHNEQFFGPGTRLTVL.

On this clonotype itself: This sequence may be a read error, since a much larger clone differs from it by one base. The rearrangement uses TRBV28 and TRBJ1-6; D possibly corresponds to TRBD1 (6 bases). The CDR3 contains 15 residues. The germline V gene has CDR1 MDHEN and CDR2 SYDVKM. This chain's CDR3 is CVSSLTGSYNSPLHF. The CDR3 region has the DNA TGTGTCAGCAGTCTGACAGGCTCCTATAATTCACCCCTCCACTTT.

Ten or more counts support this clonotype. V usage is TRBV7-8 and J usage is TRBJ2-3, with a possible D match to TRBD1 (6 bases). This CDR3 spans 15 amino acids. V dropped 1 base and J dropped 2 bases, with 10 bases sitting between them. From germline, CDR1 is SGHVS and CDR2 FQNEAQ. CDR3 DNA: TGTGCCAGCAGCTTAGGGACAGTTGACACAGATACGCAGTATTTT. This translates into CASSLGTVDTDTQYF.

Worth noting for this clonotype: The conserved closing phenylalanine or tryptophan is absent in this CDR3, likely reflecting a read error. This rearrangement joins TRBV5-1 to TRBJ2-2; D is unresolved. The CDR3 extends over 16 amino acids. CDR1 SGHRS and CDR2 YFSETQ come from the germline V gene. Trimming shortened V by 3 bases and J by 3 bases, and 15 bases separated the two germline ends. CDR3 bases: TGCGCCAGCAGCTGGAAGGCGCAGAGGTACACCGGGGAGCTGTTTTCT. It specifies CASSWKAQRYTGELFS.

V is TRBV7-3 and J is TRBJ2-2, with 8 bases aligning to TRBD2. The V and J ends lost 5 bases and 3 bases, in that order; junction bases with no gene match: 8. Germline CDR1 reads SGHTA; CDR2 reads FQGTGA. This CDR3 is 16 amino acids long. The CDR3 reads CASSPHGRAYTGELFF. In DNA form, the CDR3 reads TGTGCCAGCAGCCCCCACGGGAGGGCCTACACCGGGGAGCTGTTTTTT.

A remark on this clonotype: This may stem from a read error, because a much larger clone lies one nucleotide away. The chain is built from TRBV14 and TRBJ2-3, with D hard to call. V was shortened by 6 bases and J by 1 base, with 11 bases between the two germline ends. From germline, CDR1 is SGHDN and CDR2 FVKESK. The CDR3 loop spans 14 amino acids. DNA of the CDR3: TGTGCCAGCAGTCCACGACGGGGCACAGATACGCAGTATTTT. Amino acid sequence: CASSPRRGTDTQYF.

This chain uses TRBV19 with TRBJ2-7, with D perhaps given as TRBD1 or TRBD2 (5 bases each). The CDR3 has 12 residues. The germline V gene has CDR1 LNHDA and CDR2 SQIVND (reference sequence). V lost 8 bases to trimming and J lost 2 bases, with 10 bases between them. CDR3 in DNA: TGTGCCAGTTGGGACGGGACCTACGAGCAGTACTTC. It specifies CASWDGTYEQYF.

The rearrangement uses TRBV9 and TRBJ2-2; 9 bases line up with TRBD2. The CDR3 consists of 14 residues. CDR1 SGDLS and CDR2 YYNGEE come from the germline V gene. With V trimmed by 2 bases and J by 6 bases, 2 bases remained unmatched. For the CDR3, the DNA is TGTGCCAGCAGCGTCGCGGGAGGGTCCGGGGAGCTGTTTTTT. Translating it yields CASSVAGGSGELFF.

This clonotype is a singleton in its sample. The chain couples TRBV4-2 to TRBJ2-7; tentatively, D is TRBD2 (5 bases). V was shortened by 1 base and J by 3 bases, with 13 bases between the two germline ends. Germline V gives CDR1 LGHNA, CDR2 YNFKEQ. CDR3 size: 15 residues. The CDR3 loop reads CASSQVAGSFYEQYF. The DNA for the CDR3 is TGTGCCAGCAGCCAAGTTGCGGGTTCTTTCTACGAGCAGTACTTC.

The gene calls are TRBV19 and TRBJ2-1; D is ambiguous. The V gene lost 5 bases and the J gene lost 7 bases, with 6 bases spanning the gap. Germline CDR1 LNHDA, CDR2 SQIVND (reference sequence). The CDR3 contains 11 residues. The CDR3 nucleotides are TGTGCCAGTAGTGTCACGAATGAGCAGTTCTTC. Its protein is CASSVTNEQFF.

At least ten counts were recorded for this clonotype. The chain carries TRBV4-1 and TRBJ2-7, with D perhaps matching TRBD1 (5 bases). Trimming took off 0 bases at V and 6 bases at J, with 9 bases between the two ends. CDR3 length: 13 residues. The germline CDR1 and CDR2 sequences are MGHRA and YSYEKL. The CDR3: CASSQERGFEQYF. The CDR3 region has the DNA TGCGCCAGCAGCCAAGAAAGGGGCTTCGAGCAGTACTTC.

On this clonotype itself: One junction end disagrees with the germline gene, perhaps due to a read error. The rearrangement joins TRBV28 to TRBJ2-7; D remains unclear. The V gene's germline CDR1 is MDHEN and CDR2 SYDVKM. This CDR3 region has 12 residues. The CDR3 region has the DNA TGTGCCGGCAGTTTAGGGACCTACGAGCAGTACTTC. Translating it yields CAGSLGTYEQYF. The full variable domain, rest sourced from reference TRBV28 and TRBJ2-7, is DVKVTQSSRYLVKRTGEKVFLECVQDMDHENMFWYRQDPGLGLRLIYFSYDVKMKEKGDIPEGYSVSREKKERFSLILESASTNQTSMYLCAGSLGTYEQYFGPGTRLTVT.

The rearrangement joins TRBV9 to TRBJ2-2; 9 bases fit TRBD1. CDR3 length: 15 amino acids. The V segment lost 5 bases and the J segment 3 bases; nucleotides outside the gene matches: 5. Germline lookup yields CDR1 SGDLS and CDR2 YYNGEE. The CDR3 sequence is CASRGQGSDTGELFF. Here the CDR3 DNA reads TGTGCCAGCAGGGGACAGGGATCGGACACCGGGGAGCTGTTTTTT.

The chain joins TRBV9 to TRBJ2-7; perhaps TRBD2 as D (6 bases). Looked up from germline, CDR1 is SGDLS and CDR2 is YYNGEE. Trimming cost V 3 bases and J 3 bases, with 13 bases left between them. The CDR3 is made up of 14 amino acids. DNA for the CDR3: TGTGCCAGCAGCGCCTGGCGGGACGACTACGAGCAGTACTTC. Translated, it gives CASSAWRDDYEQYF.

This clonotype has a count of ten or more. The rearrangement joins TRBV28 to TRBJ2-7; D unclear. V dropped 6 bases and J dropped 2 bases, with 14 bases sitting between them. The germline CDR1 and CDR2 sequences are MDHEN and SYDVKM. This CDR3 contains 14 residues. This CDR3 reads CASSLGRNPYEQYF. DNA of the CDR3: TGTGCCAGCAGCTTAGGACGTAACCCCTACGAGCAGTACTTC. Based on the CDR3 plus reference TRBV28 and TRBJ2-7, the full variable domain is DVKVTQSSRYLVKRTGEKVFLECVQDMDHENMFWYRQDPGLGLRLIYFSYDVKMKEKGDIPEGYSVSREKKERFSLILESASTNQTSMYLCASSLGRNPYEQYFGPGTRLTVT.

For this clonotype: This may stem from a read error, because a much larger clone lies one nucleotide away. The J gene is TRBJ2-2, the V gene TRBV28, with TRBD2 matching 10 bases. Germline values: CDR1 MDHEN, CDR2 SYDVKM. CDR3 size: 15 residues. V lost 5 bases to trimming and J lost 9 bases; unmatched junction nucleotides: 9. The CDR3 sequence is CASSLSGRRTRELFF. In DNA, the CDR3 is TGTGCCAGCAGTCTTAGCGGGAGGAGAACCAGGGAGCTGTTTTTT.

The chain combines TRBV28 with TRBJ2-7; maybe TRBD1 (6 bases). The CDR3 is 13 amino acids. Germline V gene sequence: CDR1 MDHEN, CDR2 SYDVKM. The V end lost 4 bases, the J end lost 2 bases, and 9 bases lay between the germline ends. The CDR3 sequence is CASSWTAAYEQYF. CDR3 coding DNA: TGTGCCAGCAGTTGGACAGCCGCCTACGAGCAGTACTTC. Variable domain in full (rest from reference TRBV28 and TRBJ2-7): DVKVTQSSRYLVKRTGEKVFLECVQDMDHENMFWYRQDPGLGLRLIYFSYDVKMKEKGDIPEGYSVSREKKERFSLILESASTNQTSMYLCASSWTAAYEQYFGPGTRLTVT.

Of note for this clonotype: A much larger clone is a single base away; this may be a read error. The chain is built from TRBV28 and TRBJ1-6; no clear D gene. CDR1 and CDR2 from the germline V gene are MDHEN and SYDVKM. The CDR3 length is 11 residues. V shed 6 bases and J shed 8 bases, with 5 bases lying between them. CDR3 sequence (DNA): TGTGCCAGCAGCCCAGATTCACCCCTCCACTTT. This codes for CASSPDSPLHF.

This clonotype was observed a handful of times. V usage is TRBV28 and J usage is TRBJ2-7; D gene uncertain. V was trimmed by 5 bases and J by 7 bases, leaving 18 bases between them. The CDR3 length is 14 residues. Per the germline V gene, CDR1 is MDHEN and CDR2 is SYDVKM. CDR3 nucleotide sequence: TGTGCCAGCAGTCAACTGCTCCGCTCTTCTGAGCAGTACTTC. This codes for CASSQLLRSSEQYF.

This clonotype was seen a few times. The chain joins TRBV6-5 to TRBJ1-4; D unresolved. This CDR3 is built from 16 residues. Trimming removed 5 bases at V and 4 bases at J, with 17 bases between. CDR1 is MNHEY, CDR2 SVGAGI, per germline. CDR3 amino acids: CASSPLRRSYNEKLFF. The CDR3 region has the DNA TGTGCCAGCAGTCCCCTACGGCGCAGTTATAATGAAAAACTGTTTTTT.